This TCR beta chain was observed in a study of T cells after yellow fever vaccination. As for the study in general: Fractions containing few cells were prepared with SMART-Seq v4 Ultra Low Input. General study findings and limits: Relatively few clonotypes were ones that appeared in both CD4 and CD8 compartments.

In this sample, this clonotype turned up many times. Its antigen is still unknown. TCRdb itself ran the 5' RACE reads through MiXCR, one entry per CDR3 protein. This repertoire shows some 150,000 distinct CDR3 sequences, approximately 9.9% found once; its top ten account for 35% to 40%. With 0 bases removed from V and 4 bases from J, the gap between germline ends came to 9 bases. This CDR3 comprises 14 residues. CDR1 and CDR2 from the germline V gene are SGHAT and FQNNGV. J is TRBJ1-1 and V is TRBV11-2, with D possibly being TRBD1 (5 bases). The sample consisted of CD8+ T cells sorted from PBMCs, taken 45 days after the yellow fever booster vaccination. The TCR comes from a young man who received the YFV17D yellow fever vaccine. The CDR3 DNA reads TGTGCCAGCAGCTTAGAAGGGGCCTTCACTGAAGCTTTCTTT. This encodes CASSLEGAFTEAFF. Full variable domain (rest looked up from reference TRBV11-2 and TRBJ1-1): EAGVAQSPRYKIIEKRQSVAFWCNPISGHATLYWYQQILGQGPKLLIQFQNNGVVDDSQLPKDRFSAERLKGVDSTLKIQPAKLEDSAVYLCASSLEGAFTEAFFGQGTRLTVV.